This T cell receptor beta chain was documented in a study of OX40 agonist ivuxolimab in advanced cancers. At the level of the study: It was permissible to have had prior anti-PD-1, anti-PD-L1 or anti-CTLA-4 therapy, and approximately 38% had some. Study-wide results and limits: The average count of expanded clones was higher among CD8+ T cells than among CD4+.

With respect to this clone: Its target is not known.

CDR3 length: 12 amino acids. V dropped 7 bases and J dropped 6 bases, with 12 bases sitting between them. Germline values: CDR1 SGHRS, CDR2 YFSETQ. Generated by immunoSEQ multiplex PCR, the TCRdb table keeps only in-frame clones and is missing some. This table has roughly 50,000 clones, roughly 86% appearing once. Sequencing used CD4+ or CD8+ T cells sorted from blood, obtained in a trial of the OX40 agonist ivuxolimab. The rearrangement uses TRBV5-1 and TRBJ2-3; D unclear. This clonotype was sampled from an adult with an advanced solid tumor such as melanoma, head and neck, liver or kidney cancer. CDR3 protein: CASGPSPDTQYF. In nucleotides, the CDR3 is TGCGCCAGCGGCCCCAGCCCGGATACGCAGTATTTT.